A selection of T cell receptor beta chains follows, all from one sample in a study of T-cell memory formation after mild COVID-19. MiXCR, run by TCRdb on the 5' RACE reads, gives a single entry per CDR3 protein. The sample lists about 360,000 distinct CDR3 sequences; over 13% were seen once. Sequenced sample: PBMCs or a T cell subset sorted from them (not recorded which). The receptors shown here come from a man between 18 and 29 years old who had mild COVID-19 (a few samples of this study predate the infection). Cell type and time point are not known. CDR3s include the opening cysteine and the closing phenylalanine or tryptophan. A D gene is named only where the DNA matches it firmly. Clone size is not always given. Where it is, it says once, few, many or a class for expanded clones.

cdr3_nt: TGTGCCAGCAGCTCTTCAGGGAAAGGAGAGACCCAGTACTTC; cdr3_aa: CASSSSGKGETQYF; v_call: TRBV12-3/TRBV12-4; j_call: TRBJ2-5; clone_size: -; d_call: -
cdr3_nt: TGTGCCAGCAGCTACAGCGGGGGGGCCGCGAATGAGCAGTTCTTC; cdr3_aa: CASSYSGGAANEQFF; v_call: TRBV7-2; j_call: TRBJ2-1; clone_size: few; d_call: TRBD2
cdr3_nt: TGCGCCAGCACCCTCGGGACAGGAAATGAAAAACTGTTTTTT; cdr3_aa: CASTLGTGNEKLFF; v_call: TRBV5-1; j_call: TRBJ1-4; clone_size: few; d_call: TRBD1
cdr3_nt: TGTGCCAGCAGACCCGCGGGGGGGGAAAAACTGTTTTTT; cdr3_aa: CASRPAGGEKLFF; v_call: TRBV12-3/TRBV12-4; j_call: TRBJ1-4; clone_size: many; d_call: -
cdr3_nt: TGTGCCAGCGGCGGGGGGGCATACACAGATACGCAGTATTTT; cdr3_aa: CASGGGAYTDTQYF; v_call: TRBV6-6; j_call: TRBJ2-3; clone_size: -; d_call: TRBD2
cdr3_nt: TGTGCCAGCAGCGTAGCCCCCCAAGGGCCGAGGGATACGCAGTATTTT; cdr3_aa: CASSVAPQGPRDTQYF; v_call: TRBV9; j_call: TRBJ2-3; clone_size: many; d_call: -
cdr3_nt: TGTGCCAGCAGCGGTAGACAGGGAATACAGACCCAGTACTTC; cdr3_aa: CASSGRQGIQTQYF; v_call: TRBV7-9; j_call: TRBJ2-5; clone_size: -; d_call: TRBD1
cdr3_nt: TGTGCCAGCACCTCCGGGGGGGCCTACAATGAGCAGTTCTTC; cdr3_aa: CASTSGGAYNEQFF; v_call: TRBV28; j_call: TRBJ2-1; clone_size: -; d_call: TRBD2
cdr3_nt: TGTGCCAGCAGCCAACGGATACTAGCGGGGGGGCGCGAGCAGTACTTC; cdr3_aa: CASSQRILAGGREQYF; v_call: TRBV3-1; j_call: TRBJ2-7; clone_size: -; d_call: TRBD2
cdr3_nt: TGCGCCAGCAGCCATGCCGACTGGAATAATTCACCCCTCCACTTT; cdr3_aa: CASSHADWNNSPLHF; v_call: TRBV4-1; j_call: TRBJ1-6; clone_size: few; d_call: -
cdr3_nt: TGTGCCAGCAGTTTTAACAGGGAAAGCGAGCAGTACTTC; cdr3_aa: CASSFNRESEQYF; v_call: TRBV12-3/TRBV12-4; j_call: TRBJ2-7; clone_size: few; d_call: -
cdr3_nt: TGTGCCAGCTCGCCCGGGACAACGGACATTCAGTACTTC; cdr3_aa: CASSPGTTDIQYF; v_call: TRBV12-3/TRBV12-4; j_call: TRBJ2-4; clone_size: few; d_call: -
cdr3_nt: TGCGCCAGCAGCCAAGGGGCCCACGGCGAGGGTAGGGGCGACACCGGGGAGCTGTTTTTT; cdr3_aa: CASSQGAHGEGRGDTGELFF; v_call: TRBV4-3; j_call: TRBJ2-2; clone_size: -; d_call: -
cdr3_nt: TGTGCCAGCAGCCAAGGAGGGGCCGACACCGGGGAGCTGTTTTTT; cdr3_aa: CASSQGGADTGELFF; v_call: TRBV3-1; j_call: TRBJ2-2; clone_size: few; d_call: -
cdr3_nt: TGCGCCAGCAGCCAAGACCGGGGGACAGGGGGCTATGGCTACACCTTC; cdr3_aa: CASSQDRGTGGYGYTF; v_call: TRBV4-1; j_call: TRBJ1-2; clone_size: -; d_call: TRBD1
cdr3_nt: TGTGCCAGCAGCTTAGTTATGCAGGGGATGAACACTGAAGCTTTCTTT; cdr3_aa: CASSLVMQGMNTEAFF; v_call: TRBV7-9; j_call: TRBJ1-1; clone_size: few; d_call: -
cdr3_nt: TGTGCCAGCAGCCCCCAGCGGCGGAGCACAGATACGCAGTATTTT; cdr3_aa: CASSPQRRSTDTQYF; v_call: TRBV7-9; j_call: TRBJ2-3; clone_size: -; d_call: -
cdr3_nt: TGTGCCAGCAGCTTGGTACCGGGCTCCTACGAGCAGTACTTC; cdr3_aa: CASSLVPGSYEQYF; v_call: TRBV5-5; j_call: TRBJ2-7; clone_size: -; d_call: -
cdr3_nt: TGTGCCACCAGCAGGGACGGGGCGGACTGGACCCAGTACTTC; cdr3_aa: CATSRDGADWTQYF; v_call: TRBV15; j_call: TRBJ2-5; clone_size: -; d_call: -
cdr3_nt: TGTGCCAGCAGCCCCGGGAGGTGGCTAGCGGGGACGCCGACCACCGGGGAGCTGTTTTTT; cdr3_aa: CASSPGRWLAGTPTTGELFF; v_call: TRBV28; j_call: TRBJ2-2; clone_size: few; d_call: TRBD2
cdr3_nt: TGTGCCAGCAGCGCCCTCCTTTACGAGCAGTACTTC; cdr3_aa: CASSALLYEQYF; v_call: TRBV9; j_call: TRBJ2-7; clone_size: -; d_call: -
cdr3_nt: TGTGCCAGCGCACCATCGGCGGCCAAAAACATTCAGTACTTC; cdr3_aa: CASAPSAAKNIQYF; v_call: TRBV7-2; j_call: TRBJ2-4; clone_size: many; d_call: -
cdr3_nt: TGCAGTGCTAGACCGGGGGCCGTTGCCGGGGAGCTGTTTTTT; cdr3_aa: CSARPGAVAGELFF; v_call: TRBV20-1; j_call: TRBJ2-2; clone_size: few; d_call: -
cdr3_nt: TGTGCCAGCAGCCAAGATATTTCGGCGTGGGACAGAACGAACACTGAAGCTTTCTTT; cdr3_aa: CASSQDISAWDRTNTEAFF; v_call: TRBV4-2; j_call: TRBJ1-1; clone_size: -; d_call: TRBD1
cdr3_nt: TGCAGTGCTAGAGTATCGATCTCCTCTCTCTCGACTAGCGGGTATCACACAGATACGCAGTATTTT; cdr3_aa: CSARVSISSLSTSGYHTDTQYF; v_call: TRBV20-1; j_call: TRBJ2-3; clone_size: many; d_call: TRBD2
cdr3_nt: TGTGCCAGCAGCTTAACGTCTAACGAGCAGTACTTC; cdr3_aa: CASSLTSNEQYF; v_call: TRBV7-9; j_call: TRBJ2-7; clone_size: few; d_call: -
cdr3_nt: TGTGCCAGCAGCTTAAGTACGGGGGCGCCCCAGCATTTT; cdr3_aa: CASSLSTGAPQHF; v_call: TRBV7-2; j_call: TRBJ1-5; clone_size: -; d_call: -
cdr3_nt: TGTGCCAGCAGCCGGGCTACAGGGGCTAGTGAAAAACTGTTTTTT; cdr3_aa: CASSRATGASEKLFF; v_call: TRBV7-2; j_call: TRBJ1-4; clone_size: few; d_call: TRBD1
cdr3_nt: TGTGCCAGCAGCTCCGCATCAGAGGGGAGCAATCAGCCCCAGCATTTT; cdr3_aa: CASSSASEGSNQPQHF; v_call: TRBV7-2; j_call: TRBJ1-5; clone_size: few; d_call: -
cdr3_nt: TGTGCCAGCAGCTTAGAGCAGGGGGCAAACACTGAAGCTTTCTTT; cdr3_aa: CASSLEQGANTEAFF; v_call: TRBV7-9; j_call: TRBJ1-1; clone_size: few; d_call: TRBD1
cdr3_nt: TGCGCCAGCAGCCCGGATTCGGGGATTGAAGCTTTCTTT; cdr3_aa: CASSPDSGIEAFF; v_call: TRBV5-1; j_call: TRBJ1-1; clone_size: -; d_call: -
cdr3_nt: TGTGCCAGCAGTCGAAACCGGCAGGGGAATCAGCCCCAGCATTTT; cdr3_aa: CASSRNRQGNQPQHF; v_call: TRBV12-3/TRBV12-4; j_call: TRBJ1-5; clone_size: few; d_call: -
cdr3_nt: TGTGCCAGCAGCCAAGTCAACAGAGTAGAGACCCAGTACTTC; cdr3_aa: CASSQVNRVETQYF; v_call: TRBV3-1; j_call: TRBJ2-5; clone_size: -; d_call: -
cdr3_nt: TGTGCCAGCAGTTACGACGGGGCCCGGGACAGGGGATTAAATTCACCCCTCCACTTT; cdr3_aa: CASSYDGARDRGLNSPLHF; v_call: TRBV6-2/TRBV6-3; j_call: TRBJ1-6; clone_size: -; d_call: TRBD1
cdr3_nt: TGTGCCAGCAGCTTAGGTCGGCAGGGCAATGGCTACACCTTC; cdr3_aa: CASSLGRQGNGYTF; v_call: TRBV7-2; j_call: TRBJ1-2; clone_size: -; d_call: -
cdr3_nt: TGCGCCAGCAGCTTGAGGGGGGCGCCGAACACTGAAGCTTTCTTT; cdr3_aa: CASSLRGAPNTEAFF; v_call: TRBV5-1; j_call: TRBJ1-1; clone_size: few; d_call: -
cdr3_nt: TGTGCCAGCAGACACAGGGGCCAAGAGACCCAGTACTTC; cdr3_aa: CASRHRGQETQYF; v_call: TRBV12-3/TRBV12-4; j_call: TRBJ2-5; clone_size: many; d_call: TRBD1
cdr3_nt: TGTGCCACCAAGCGGACGGGGGAGTCCTCCTACAATGAGCAGTTCTTC; cdr3_aa: CATKRTGESSYNEQFF; v_call: TRBV3-1; j_call: TRBJ2-1; clone_size: -; d_call: -
cdr3_nt: TGCAGTGCTTCCGGGACTAGCACCGGGGAGCTGTTTTTT; cdr3_aa: CSASGTSTGELFF; v_call: TRBV20-1; j_call: TRBJ2-2; clone_size: -; d_call: TRBD2
cdr3_nt: TGTGCCCCCATCCCTGAGCAGTTCTTC; cdr3_aa: CAPIPEQFF; v_call: TRBV7-9; j_call: TRBJ2-1; clone_size: few; d_call: -
cdr3_nt: TGTGCCAGCAGCCAGACGGACAGGGGTTTTCTTGACACAGATACGCAGTATTTT; cdr3_aa: CASSQTDRGFLDTDTQYF; v_call: TRBV3-1; j_call: TRBJ2-3; clone_size: -; d_call: TRBD1